The clone carrying this T cell receptor (beta chain) was counted a single time. The V end lost 1 base, the J end lost 0 bases, and 10 bases lay between the germline ends. This CDR3 region has 16 residues. Germline CDR1 SEHNR, CDR2 FQNEAQ (reference sequence). These data are taken from a study of control samples from healthy donors and cancer patients. Produced via immunoSEQ multiplex PCR; TCRdb's table is partial and in-frame only. The sample lists 95,000 to 100,000 clones, approximately 90% seen once, with more than 7% in the top ten. The source material was blood. The source is a man aged 25-45 years in good health. The chain couples TRBV7-9 to TRBJ1-3; perhaps TRBD1 as D (6 bases). The CDR3 loop reads CASSLVGGPSGNTIYF. Written as DNA, the CDR3 is TGTGCCAGCAGCTTAGTCGGGGGGCCCTCTGGAAACACCATATATTTT. The whole variable domain, remainder taken from reference TRBV7-9 and TRBJ1-3, is DTGVSQNPRHKITKRGQNVTFRCDPISEHNRLYWYRQTLGQGPEFLTYFQNEAQLEKSRLLSDRFSAERPKGSFSTLEIQRTEQGDSAMYLCASSLVGGPSGNTIYFGEGSWLTVV.